These 13 T cell receptor beta chains originate from one sample sequenced in a study of monozygotic twins with inflammatory bowel disease. TCRdb derives one entry per CDR3 protein from the 5' RACE reads, leaving out DNA. In all, the sample yields around 400,000 distinct CDR3 sequences. Sequencing was performed on blood. The receptors were gathered from a human donor with ulcerative colitis or Crohn's disease, or a healthy co-twin of an affected twin (not recorded which).

V gene TRBV6-5 combines with J gene TRBJ1-1. The CDR3 is 13 amino acids. Germline V gene lookup returns CDR1 MNHEY and CDR2 SVGAGI. The CDR3 spells CASSIYMNTEAFF.

This sequence joins TRBV28 and TRBJ2-7; without DNA, the TCRdb call of TRBD1 cannot be checked. CDR1 is MDHEN, CDR2 SYDVKM, per germline. This CDR3 has 15 residues. CDR3 sequence: CASRLPGRSSYEQYF.

This rearrangement joins TRBV11-2 to TRBJ2-3; lacking DNA, the TRBD2 call made by TCRdb goes unchecked. CDR1 SGHAT and CDR2 FQNNGV come from the germline V gene. This CDR3 region has 16 residues. The chain's CDR3 is CASSTGLAGGIDTQYF.

The chain is built from TRBV5-1 and TRBJ2-5; the D call of TRBD2 rests on TCRdb alone, since no DNA is present to check it. Germline lookup yields CDR1 SGHRS and CDR2 YFSETQ. This CDR3 region has 16 residues. This CDR3 is CASSLGPGTTGETQYF.

The rearrangement uses TRBV20-1 and TRBJ2-7. CDR3 length: 13 amino acids. Germline V gene lookup returns CDR1 DFQATT and CDR2 SNEGSKA (reference sequence). CDR3 amino acids: CSARAPQIYEQYF.

V usage is TRBV7-2 and J usage is TRBJ2-5; TCRdb designates TRBD1, a call that cannot be tested without DNA. Germline assignment: CDR1 SGHTA and CDR2 FQGNSA. The CDR3 consists of 13 residues. The CDR3 sequence is CASRETGVWAQYF.

The rearrangement links TRBV20-1 to TRBJ1-2. CDR3 length equals 11 residues. Germline loops: CDR1 DFQATT, CDR2 SNEGSKA (reference sequence). The chain's CDR3 is CSATGGGGYTF.

The rearrangement uses TRBV29-1 and TRBJ2-7; TCRdb gives TRBD2 as the D gene, but with no DNA this cannot be confirmed. The CDR3 is 15 amino acids. The germline V gene encodes CDR1 SQVTM and CDR2 ANQGSEA. Here the CDR3 reads CSVEGGRGGSYEQYF.

This chain joins TRBV28 and TRBJ1-2; TCRdb designates TRBD1, a call that cannot be tested without DNA. CDR1 is MDHEN, CDR2 SYDVKM, per germline. The CDR3 runs to 14 residues. CDR3 in amino acids: CATTGGRANYGYTF.

The rearrangement links TRBV3-1 to TRBJ2-4; the TCRdb call, TRBD2, lacks DNA for checking. There are 14 residues in the CDR3. In germline, CDR1 is LGHDT, CDR2 YNNKEL (reference sequence). This chain's CDR3 is CASSLPGTLNIQYF.

The genes are TRBV20-1 and TRBJ2-7; with no DNA, the TCRdb D assignment of TRBD1 cannot be verified. The CDR3 is 12 residues long. Germline CDR1 DFQATT, CDR2 SNEGSKA (reference sequence). CDR3 residues: CSARAGTHEQYF.

V usage is TRBV19 and J usage is TRBJ2-5; absent DNA, TCRdb's TRBD2 call cannot be checked. The CDR3 runs to 13 residues. Germline V gene lookup returns CDR1 LNHDA and CDR2 SQIVND (reference sequence). The CDR3 sequence: CASSIGPQETQYF.

The rearrangement uses TRBV10-3 and TRBJ2-7; the D gene TCRdb calls, TRBD2, cannot be checked with no DNA. In germline, CDR1 is ENHRY, CDR2 SYGVKD. There are 14 residues in the CDR3. The CDR3 spells CAISGSSGGYEQYF.